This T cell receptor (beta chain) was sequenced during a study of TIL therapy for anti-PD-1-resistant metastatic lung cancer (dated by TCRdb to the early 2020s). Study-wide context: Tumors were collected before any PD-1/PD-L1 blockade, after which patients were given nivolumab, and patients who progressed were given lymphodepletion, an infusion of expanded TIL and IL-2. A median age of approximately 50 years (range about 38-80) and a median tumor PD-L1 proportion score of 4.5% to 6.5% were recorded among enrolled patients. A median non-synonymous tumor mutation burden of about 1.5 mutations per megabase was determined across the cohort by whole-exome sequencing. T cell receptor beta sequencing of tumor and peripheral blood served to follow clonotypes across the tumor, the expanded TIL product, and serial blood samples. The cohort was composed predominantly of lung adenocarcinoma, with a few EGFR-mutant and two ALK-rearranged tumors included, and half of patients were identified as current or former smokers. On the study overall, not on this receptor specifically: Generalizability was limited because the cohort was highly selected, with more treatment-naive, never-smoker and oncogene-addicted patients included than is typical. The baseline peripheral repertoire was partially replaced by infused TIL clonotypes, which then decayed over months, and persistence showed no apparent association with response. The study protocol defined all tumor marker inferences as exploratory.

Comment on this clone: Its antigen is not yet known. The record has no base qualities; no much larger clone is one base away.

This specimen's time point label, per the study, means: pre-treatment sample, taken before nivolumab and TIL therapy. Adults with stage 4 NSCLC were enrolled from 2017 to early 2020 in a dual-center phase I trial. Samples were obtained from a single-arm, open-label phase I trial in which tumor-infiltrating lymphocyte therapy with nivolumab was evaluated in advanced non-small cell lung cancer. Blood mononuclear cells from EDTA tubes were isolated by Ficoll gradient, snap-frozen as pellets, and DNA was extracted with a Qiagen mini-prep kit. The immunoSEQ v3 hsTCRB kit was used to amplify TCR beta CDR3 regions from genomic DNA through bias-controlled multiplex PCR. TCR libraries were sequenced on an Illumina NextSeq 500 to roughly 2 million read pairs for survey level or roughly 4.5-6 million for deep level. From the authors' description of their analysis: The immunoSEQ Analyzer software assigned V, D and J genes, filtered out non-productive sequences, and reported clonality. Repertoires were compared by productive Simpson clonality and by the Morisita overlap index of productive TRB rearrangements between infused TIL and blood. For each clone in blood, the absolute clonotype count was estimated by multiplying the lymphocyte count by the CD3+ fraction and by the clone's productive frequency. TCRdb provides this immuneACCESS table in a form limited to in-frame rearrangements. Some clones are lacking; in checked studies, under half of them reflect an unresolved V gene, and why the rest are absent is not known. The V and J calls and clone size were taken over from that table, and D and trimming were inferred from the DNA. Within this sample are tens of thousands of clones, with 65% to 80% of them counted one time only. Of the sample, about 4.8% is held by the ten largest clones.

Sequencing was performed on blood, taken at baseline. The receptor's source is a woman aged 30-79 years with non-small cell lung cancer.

The CDR3 reads CASSLAGWETQYF. The sequenced DNA is TGCGCCAGCAGCTTGGCGGGGTGGGAGACCCAGTACTTC. Recombination linked TRBV5-1 to TRBJ2-5, and the D gene may be TRBD2, 5 bases matching. The germline V gene gives CDR1 as SGHRS and CDR2 as YFSETQ. Trimming costs V 0 bases and J 5 bases, and their ends lie 8 bases apart. Including the terminal cysteine and phenylalanine, the CDR3 comprises 13 residues. Only the CDR3 portion is preserved as DNA: 39 bases, with reading frame beginning at the first base. Reference TRBV5-1 and TRBJ2-5 genes cover what lies past the CDR3, so the full variable domain is KAGVTQTPRYLIKTRGQQVTLSCSPISGHRSVSWYQQTPGQGLQFLFEYFSETQRNKGNFPGRFSGRQFSNSRSEMNVSTLELGDSALYLCASSLAGWETQYFGPGTRLLVL.